Listed below are T cell receptor beta chains from one sample, sequenced in a study of cytotoxic CD8 clonotypes in ibrutinib-treated CLL. The repertoire was sequenced with immunoSEQ multiplex PCR; TCRdb's copy has only in-frame clones and lacks some. Here the sample spans about 140,000 clones, approximately 90% being singletons. The sample was PBMCs, taken after 12 months of ibrutinib treatment. The receptor set was obtained from a human donor with chronic lymphocytic leukemia. CDR3s include the opening cysteine and the closing phenylalanine or tryptophan. The order of the fields is J gene, clone size, D gene, V gene, CDR3 DNA, CDR3 protein. D genes are given only for firm matches. Some rows have no size entry. The others give once, few or many, or a class for an expanded clone.

>TRBJ2-1|NA|NA|TRBV19
TGTGCCAGTAGCCGGAGGGGGGGCTCCTACAATGAGCAGTTCTTC
CASSRRGGSYNEQFF
>TRBJ2-3|NA|TRBD2|TRBV5-1
TGCGCCAGCAGCCTTACTAGCGGGAGGAGAACAGATACGCAGTATTTT
CASSLTSGRRTDTQYF
>TRBJ2-1|NA|TRBD1|TRBV5-1
TGCGCCAGCAGCCCCGGACAGGGGGTTAACAATGAGCAGTTCTTC
CASSPGQGVNNEQFF
>TRBJ1-1|NA|TRBD1|TRBV30
TGTGCCTGGGAAGGGACAGCTAACACTGAAGCTTTCTTT
CAWEGTANTEAFF
>TRBJ2-1|NA|TRBD2|TRBV2
TGTGCCAGCAGTGAAATGAGGGGGGACCGTAATCCGACTAGCGGGAGGAGCTCCTACAATGAGCAGTTCTTC
CASSEMRGDRNPTSGRSSYNEQFF
>TRBJ2-6|NA|NA|TRBV9
TGTGCCAGCAGCGGTTCAAATATGGGGGCCAACGTCCTGACTTTC
CASSGSNMGANVLTF
>TRBJ2-5|NA|NA|TRBV30
TGTGCCTGGAGTACTATGCGCCAAGAGACCCAGTACTTC
CAWSTMRQETQYF
>TRBJ1-5|few|TRBD1|TRBV5-1
TGCGCCAGCAGCGAGGGACAGGGGAGTCAGCCCCAGCATTTT
CASSEGQGSQPQHF
>TRBJ2-1|NA|NA|TRBV10-1
TGCGCCAGCAGTGAGGGGAATGAGCAGTTCTTC
CASSEGNEQFF
>TRBJ2-3|NA|NA|TRBV10-3
TGTGCCATCAGCAGGGTGGGCACAGATACGCAGTATTTT
CAISRVGTDTQYF
>TRBJ2-7|NA|TRBD1|TRBV7-8
TGTGCCAGCAGCATTACAGGGGCAGGGTACGAGCAGTACTTC
CASSITGAGYEQYF
>TRBJ2-1|NA|TRBD1|TRBV28
TGTGCCAGCAGTCCTGAGTTCGACAGGGCGTACAATGAGCAGTTCTTC
CASSPEFDRAYNEQFF
>TRBJ2-7|NA|NA|TRBV19
TGTGCCAGTATTGATACAGATACCTACGAGCAGTACTTC
CASIDTDTYEQYF
>TRBJ2-3|NA|NA|TRBV14
TGTGCCAGCAGCCAATCACTAACCACAGATACGCAGTATTTT
CASSQSLTTDTQYF
>TRBJ2-3|NA|NA|TRBV6-5
TGTGCCAGCAGTTACAGACAGGGCACAGATACGCAGTATTTT
CASSYRQGTDTQYF
>TRBJ1-4|NA|NA|TRBV2
TGTGCCAGCAGCCCCGACCAGGGACCCTCACTGTTTTTT
CASSPDQGPSLFF
>TRBJ1-2|NA|NA|TRBV29-1
TGCAGCGTTGATTTCGGGGGCGATATCTATGGCTACACCTTC
CSVDFGGDIYGYTF
>TRBJ2-3|NA|NA|TRBV9
TGTGCCAGCAGCGTAGATTTGGATACGCAGTATTTT
CASSVDLDTQYF
>TRBJ2-3|NA|NA|TRBV7-2
TGTGCCAGCAGCCCCATGTACACAGATACGCAGTATTTT
CASSPMYTDTQYF
>TRBJ2-6|once|NA|TRBV7-3
TGTGCCAGCAGCCCTCGGACAGTCACCCTGGGTGGGGCCAACGTCCTGACTTTC
CASSPRTVTLGGANVLTF
>TRBJ2-7|NA|NA|TRBV28
TGTGCCAGCAGTTCAGGGGGGTACGAGCAGTACTTC
CASSSGGYEQYF
>TRBJ2-3|NA|NA|TRBV7-3
TGTGCCAGCAGCTTAAGCCGGGACATTGGGACAGATACGCAGTATTTT
CASSLSRDIGTDTQYF
>TRBJ1-5|NA|NA|TRBV19
TGTGCCAGTAGTATAGTTGGGACATATAGCAATCAGCCCCAGCATTTT
CASSIVGTYSNQPQHF
>TRBJ2-5|NA|NA|TRBV5-4
TGTGCCAGCAGCGCGGGGGAGACCCAGTACTTC
CASSAGETQYF
>TRBJ2-1|NA|NA|TRBV25-1
TGTGCCAGCAGTGGCGGCAACACCTACAATGAGCAGTTCTTC
CASSGGNTYNEQFF
>TRBJ1-5|NA|NA|TRBV4-3
TGCGCCAGCAGCCAAGGGAACGGACAGCCCCAGCATTTT
CASSQGNGQPQHF
>TRBJ1-5|NA|NA|TRBV6-1
TGTGCCAGCAGTGAACTGTTAGGGGGCAATCAGCCCCAGCATTTT
CASSELLGGNQPQHF
>TRBJ2-5|NA|NA|TRBV30
TGTGCCTGGAGTGTTGCTCCGATGGAGACCCAGTACTTC
CAWSVAPMETQYF
>TRBJ2-1|NA|TRBD2|TRBV6-5
TGTGCCAGCAGTGCCGGGACTAGCCGACACAATGAGCAGTTCTTC
CASSAGTSRHNEQFF
>TRBJ2-1|NA|NA|TRBV5-1
TGCGCCAGCAGCTTGGGGGGAGGTTTAAATGAGCAGTTCTTC
CASSLGGGLNEQFF
>TRBJ2-3|NA|NA|TRBV7-9
TGTGCCAGCAGCTTAGACTCTGGCACAGATACGCAGTATTTT
CASSLDSGTDTQYF
>TRBJ2-2|once|TRBD1|TRBV11-2
TGTGCCAGCTCCGCCGGGACAGGGCGCACCGGGGAGCTGTTTTTT
CASSAGTGRTGELFF
>TRBJ2-3|NA|TRBD2|TRBV25-1
TGTGCCAGCAGTGAAGTTCCCGCGGGAGACACAGATACGCAGTATTTT
CASSEVPAGDTDTQYF
>TRBJ2-1|NA|TRBD2|TRBV5-1
TGCGCCAGCAGCCAAGGGACTAGCGGGAGAGGAGGCAATGAGCAGTTCTTC
CASSQGTSGRGGNEQFF
>TRBJ2-5|NA|TRBD1|TRBV18
TGTGCCAGCTCACAAGGACAGGGCGCGGTGAAGACCCAGTACTTC
CASSQGQGAVKTQYF
>TRBJ2-1|NA|TRBD2|TRBV7-3
TGTGCCAGCAGCCAAAGCGGGAGGGGGTACAATGAGCAGTTCTTC
CASSQSGRGYNEQFF
>TRBJ2-7|NA|TRBD1|TRBV10-3
TGTGCCATCAGTGAGCCAGACAGGGGCAACGAGCAGTACTTC
CAISEPDRGNEQYF
>TRBJ2-7|NA|NA|TRBV15
TGTGCCACCAGCAGGGACGCCGCTAGGAACACCTACAAGCAGTACTTC
CATSRDAARNTYKQYF
>TRBJ2-7|NA|NA|TRBV21-1
TGTGCCAGCAGCAAACCGGTGACAGGGCTCCTTCTGAGATCCTACGAGCAGTACTTC
CASSKPVTGLLLRSYEQYF
>TRBJ1-1|NA|NA|TRBV7-9
TGTGCCAGCAGCCCAGCCGGGACACCCACGAGCACTGAAGCTTTCTTT
CASSPAGTPTSTEAFF
>TRBJ1-5|few|NA|TRBV27
TGTGCCAGCAGTGAGGACAGTGTGGGGCCTCAGCATTTT
CASSEDSVGPQHF
>TRBJ1-5|once|NA|TRBV6-5
TGTGCCAGCAGGTCAGGCAATCAGCCCCAGCATTTT
CASRSGNQPQHF
>TRBJ2-6|NA|NA|TRBV6-6
TGTGCCAGCTTCAACTCTGGGGCCAACGTCCTGACTTTC
CASFNSGANVLTF
>TRBJ1-4|NA|TRBD1|TRBV28
TGTGCCAGCAGTATGACAGGGGTTAATGAAAAACTGTTTTTT
CASSMTGVNEKLFF
>TRBJ1-5|NA|NA|TRBV19
TGTGCCAGTAGTATAGATCCGGACAGTAATCAGCCCCAGCATTTT
CASSIDPDSNQPQHF
>TRBJ1-2|NA|TRBD1|TRBV29-1
TGCAGCGTTTTTCTCGGCTCAGGGGGCTGGGACTATGGCTACACCTTC
CSVFLGSGGWDYGYTF
>TRBJ2-2|NA|NA|TRBV11-3
TGTGCCAGCAGCTTCCAAACCGGGGAGCTGTTTTTT
CASSFQTGELFF
>TRBJ1-1|NA|TRBD1|TRBV6-6
TGTGCCAGCAGAACGACAGGGGCCAACACTGAAGCTTTCTTT
CASRTTGANTEAFF
>TRBJ1-5|NA|NA|TRBV27
TGTGCCAGCAGCAGGGATGGCAATCAGCCCCAGCATTTT
CASSRDGNQPQHF
>TRBJ1-1|NA|NA|TRBV27
TGTGCCAGCAGTTTAGAGCCCCCCCGAAAGGCTGGGAACACTGAAGCTTTCTTT
CASSLEPPRKAGNTEAFF
>TRBJ1-2|NA|NA|TRBV7-9
TGTGCCAGCAGCCTGAACAGGGAGGATGGCTACACCTTC
CASSLNREDGYTF
>TRBJ2-7|NA|TRBD1|TRBV15
TGTGCCACCAGCAGAGGTCCCGGGACAGGGCTCTCCTACGAGCAGTACTTC
CATSRGPGTGLSYEQYF
>TRBJ1-5|once|NA|TRBV15
TGTGCCACCAGCAGAGACAAGGGAGGTCTGCAGCCCCAGCATTTT
CATSRDKGGLQPQHF